This T cell receptor beta chain was found in a study of T-cell memory formation after mild COVID-19. UMIs and sample barcodes were carried by the TCR alpha and TCR beta cDNA libraries that 5'RACE produced using constant-segment primers. TCRdb itself ran the 5' RACE reads through MiXCR, one entry per CDR3 protein. The data contain hundreds of thousands of distinct CDR3 sequences, 16% of them singletons. Deletions cut 7 bases from V and 3 bases from J, with 22 bases between. The germline V gene encodes CDR1 SEHNR and CDR2 FQNEAQ (reference sequence). This CDR3 has 17 amino acids. Sequences were obtained from PBMCs or a T cell subset sorted from them (not recorded which). The clonotype originates from a man between 18 and 35 years old who had mild COVID-19 (a few samples of this study predate the infection). Cell type and time point are not known. The J gene is TRBJ2-4, the V gene TRBV7-9; D ambiguous. CDR3 protein: CASTSSPARISKNIQYF. Here the CDR3 DNA reads TGTGCCAGCACGTCCAGCCCGGCACGTATCAGCAAAAACATTCAGTACTTC.